Listed below are T cell receptor beta chains from one sample, sequenced in a study of blood T cell repertoires in COVID-19. Repertoires were generated with immunoSEQ multiplex PCR, while TCRdb's copy carries only in-frame clones and drops some. In the table there are some 150,000 clones, around 84% of which are singletons. Source material: peripheral blood. These receptors were taken from an older woman with COVID-19, enrolled during active disease. Each CDR3 is given without its conserved first and last residue.

TRBV5-4	11	TRBJ2-7	ASSRGLFYEQY
TRBV28	12	TRBJ2-5	ASRGQGWGETQY
TRBV14	13	TRBJ1-2	ASSSHTGGIYGYT
TRBV5-6	12	TRBJ1-4	ASSLAGINEKLF
TRBV28	14	TRBJ2-5	ASSPLTLAVQETQY
TRBV5-6	14	TRBJ2-1	ASSFGLAGGYNEQF
TRBV29-1	11	TRBJ1-5	SAQGVEGQPQH
TRBV6-5	8	TRBJ1-5	ASSSRPQH
TRBV4-1	14	TRBJ2-5	ASSQDTQGAYETQY
TRBV5-6	14	TRBJ2-3	ASSRLETGPTDTQY
TRBV25-1	10	TRBJ1-2	ASSDGWYGYT
TRBV4-2	9	TRBJ1-1	ASSQEFRAF
TRBV4-1	15	TRBJ1-3	ASSSPTGGLTGNTIY
TRBV2	11	TRBJ1-2	ASSEQGSMGYT
TRBV10-3	11	TRBJ1-5	AISWTGDQPQH
TRBV19	10	TRBJ1-2	ASSISNYGYT
TRBV28	13	TRBJ1-4	ASSGVTGGEEKLF
TRBV10-3	10	TRBJ1-2	AISDDTTGYT
TRBV7-8	12	TRBJ1-6	ASSRATVNSPLH
TRBV7-8	14	TRBJ2-7	ASTKLSSGSSYEQY
TRBV28	10	TRBJ1-5	ASSPRASGQH
TRBV2	13	TRBJ1-5	ASSDSGNFDQPQH
TRBV5-4	13	TRBJ1-1	ASSLFGGVNTEAF
TRBV5-1	11	TRBJ2-5	ASSRYERETQY
TRBV2	12	TRBJ1-5	ASSYRASNQPQH
TRBV6-1	12	TRBJ2-2	ASSPKLNTGELF
TRBV7-8	12	TRBJ1-1	ASSLGQVNTEAF
TRBV19	15	TRBJ1-2	ASSIRGRGRANYGYT
TRBV5-6	13	TRBJ2-1	ASSLGLVSYNEQF
TRBV5-4	12	TRBJ2-7	ASSLAGGNYEQY
TRBV4-2	14	TRBJ2-5	ASSQRLAGGRETQY
TRBV15	11	TRBJ1-5	ATSSSLRQPQH
TRBV10-3	13	TRBJ1-1	AITSGRPRDTEAF
TRBV5-6	10	TRBJ2-1	ASSRDYNEQF
TRBV3-1/TRBV3-2	13	TRBJ1-5	ASSADAGGHQPQH
TRBV5-1	13	TRBJ2-1	ASTVFGLAGGRWF
TRBV7-2	14	TRBJ1-5	ASSLGGRDRGQPQH
TRBV4-1	13	TRBJ2-2	ATSLGQGATGELF
TRBV29-1	10	TRBJ1-1	SVDRWDTEAF
TRBV28	16	TRBJ2-3	ASRGLAGAWESTDTQY
TRBV6-5	12	TRBJ1-1	ASRRTGAYTEAF
TRBV30	11	TRBJ1-6	AWSLDSNSPLH
TRBV30	11	TRBJ2-1	AWSVRRDNEQF
TRBV30	12	TRBJ1-5	AWSRGEGNQPQH
TRBV4-1	15	TRBJ1-2	ASSQVLRRTSNYGYT
TRBV9	17	TRBJ2-1	ASSGPGTSGKINHNEQF
TRBV29-1	14	TRBJ2-1	SVDETGWNSYNEQF
TRBV7-9	14	TRBJ2-3	ASSLETGGWTDTQY
TRBV10-3	10	TRBJ2-1	AIEGVGDEQF
TRBV5-5	12	TRBJ1-2	ASSPKQGNYGYT
TRBV7-9	12	TRBJ2-2	ASYRAPGTGELF
TRBV3-1/TRBV3-2	11	TRBJ1-6	ASSPSLNSPLH
TRBV6-1	11	TRBJ1-6	ASSEWANSPLH
TRBV5-5	10	TRBJ1-1	ASSRKAAEAF
TRBV5-5	10	TRBJ1-2	ASSSTGYGYT
TRBV9	13	TRBJ1-3	ASSVGGRIGNTIY
TRBV6-5	10	TRBJ1-5	ASSTGDWPQH
TRBV7-3	10	TRBJ1-5	ASNNRGEPQH
TRBV6-5	12	TRBJ2-5	ASRGGGSQETQY